A selection of T cell receptor beta chains follows, all from one sample in a study of T-cell reconstitution after alpha-beta-depleted transplantation in children. MiXCR, applied by TCRdb to the PCR reads, yields one record per CDR3 protein. This table holds more than 200,000 distinct CDR3 sequences, 20% to 30% found once. This material consisted of PBMCs, mostly from graft donor cells, taken 360 days after TCRalphabeta/CD19-depleted stem cell transplant. The receptors come from a female patient aged 2 to 10 who had a stem cell transplant for congenital amegakaryocytic thrombocytopenia, so the T cells may come from the graft donor. Each CDR3 is given with its conserved first and last residue. A D gene is named only where the DNA matches it firmly. Clone size is shown for a subset of rows, as once, few, many or a class of expanded clone.

V gene	J gene	clone size	D gene	CDR3 protein	CDR3 DNA
TRBV7-8	TRBJ2-5	NA	NA	CASSLDYLGETQYF	TGTGCCAGCAGCTTAGATTATTTGGGAGAGACCCAGTACTTC
TRBV7-3	TRBJ2-5	NA	TRBD2	CASSPWTSGSWQETQYF	TGTGCCAGCAGCCCGTGGACTAGCGGGAGCTGGCAAGAGACCCAGTACTTC
TRBV6-1	TRBJ2-3	NA	TRBD2	CASSTTALAGVTDTQYF	TGTGCCAGCAGCACTACAGCGCTAGCGGGGGTCACAGATACGCAGTATTTT
TRBV6-1	TRBJ2-5	few	TRBD2	CASSPLAGGKRRYF	TGTGCCAGCAGCCCTCTCGCGGGGGGCAAGAGAAGGTACTTC
TRBV7-2	TRBJ2-3	many	TRBD2	CASSLTSGSTDTQYF	TGTGCCAGCAGCTTGACTAGCGGGAGCACAGATACGCAGTATTTT
TRBV10-3	TRBJ1-1	many	NA	CAISAGLGLNTEAFF	TGTGCCATCAGTGCCGGGTTGGGGTTGAACACTGAAGCTTTCTTT
TRBV20-1	TRBJ2-3	NA	TRBD2	CSASLSSGGRTDTQYF	TGCAGTGCTAGTTTGTCTAGCGGGGGGCGCACAGATACGCAGTATTTT
TRBV12-3/TRBV12-4	TRBJ2-2	NA	NA	CASTPLGASNTGELFF	TGTGCCAGCACCCCGCTCGGGGCGTCGAACACCGGGGAGCTGTTTTTT
TRBV27	TRBJ1-1	NA	TRBD1	CASSSVPGQGSAFF	TGTGCCAGCAGTTCCGTCCCGGGACAGGGGTCGGCTTTCTTT
TRBV20-1	TRBJ2-7	NA	NA	CSARDPLGGDFYEQYF	TGCAGTGCTAGAGACCCCTTAGGTGGGGACTTCTACGAGCAGTACTTC
TRBV20-1	TRBJ1-5	few	NA	CSALNQPQHF	TGCAGTGCCCTTAATCAGCCCCAGCATTTT
TRBV18	TRBJ2-7	NA	NA	CASSPGDPGPYEQYF	TGTGCCAGCTCACCAGGGGACCCGGGCCCCTACGAGCAGTACTTC
TRBV2	TRBJ2-1	few	TRBD2	CASSVRLTSGSYNEQFF	TGTGCCAGCAGTGTGCGGTTGACTAGCGGCTCCTACAATGAGCAGTTCTTC
TRBV12-3/TRBV12-4	TRBJ2-1	NA	NA	CASSLWGGEQFF	TGTGCCAGCAGTTTATGGGGCGGTGAGCAGTTCTTC
TRBV6-2/TRBV6-3	TRBJ2-3	NA	NA	CASSYWGSSPDTQYF	TGTGCCAGCAGTTACTGGGGTAGTTCACCCGATACGCAGTATTTT
TRBV6-1	TRBJ2-5	few	TRBD1	CASSSKGGRLETQYF	TGTGCCAGCAGCTCGAAAGGGGGCCGACTAGAGACCCAGTACTTC
TRBV7-9	TRBJ2-3	NA	NA	CASSFSGPTDTQYF	TGTGCCAGCAGCTTTTCCGGGCCTACAGATACGCAGTATTTT
TRBV3-1	TRBJ2-7	NA	NA	CASSQTGRSYEQYF	TGTGCCAGCAGCCAAACGGGGCGGTCCTACGAGCAGTACTTC
TRBV11-2	TRBJ2-3	NA	NA	CASSGGSVPDTQYF	TGTGCCAGCAGCGGAGGGAGTGTCCCAGATACGCAGTATTTT
TRBV4-1	TRBJ1-5	few	NA	CASSLTLGKSNQPQHF	TGCGCCAGCAGCTTAACACTGGGGAAAAGCAATCAGCCCCAGCATTTT
TRBV7-2	TRBJ1-6	NA	TRBD1	CASSSDRGGSPLHF	TGTGCCAGCAGCAGCGACAGGGGGGGGTCACCCCTCCACTTT
TRBV7-2	TRBJ1-4	few	TRBD1	CASSSDRGSEKLFF	TGTGCCAGCAGCTCGGACAGGGGCAGTGAAAAACTGTTTTTT
TRBV12-3/TRBV12-4	TRBJ1-5	few	NA	CASSFRPREKLQPQHF	TGTGCCAGCAGTTTTAGACCCAGGGAAAAATTACAGCCCCAGCATTTT
TRBV19	TRBJ2-2	once	NA	CASSTPEGANTGELFF	TGTGCCAGTAGTACTCCGGAGGGGGCCAACACCGGGGAGCTGTTTTTT
TRBV5-1	TRBJ2-7	NA	NA	CASSLTAAYEQYF	TGCGCCAGCAGCTTGACAGCCGCCTACGAGCAGTACTTC
TRBV3-1	TRBJ2-7	few	TRBD1	CASSQGQGSHEQYF	TGTGCCAGCAGCCAAGGACAGGGGTCGCACGAGCAGTACTTC
TRBV7-9	TRBJ2-1	NA	NA	CASSQLAPRSNNEQFF	TGTGCCAGCAGCCAACTAGCCCCCCGATCTAACAATGAGCAGTTCTTC
TRBV4-3	TRBJ1-1	few	NA	CASSQVGGPVGAFF	TGCGCCAGCAGCCAAGTTGGAGGGCCCGTAGGAGCTTTCTTT
TRBV4-1	TRBJ1-1	NA	NA	CASSQAWDTEAFF	TGCGCCAGCAGCCAAGCATGGGACACTGAAGCTTTCTTT
TRBV5-4	TRBJ2-7	few	TRBD1	CASSGQGSSYEQYF	TGTGCCAGCAGTGGACAGGGATCGTCCTACGAGCAGTACTTC
TRBV28	TRBJ1-2	NA	NA	CASSLLGAPDYGYTF	TGTGCCAGCAGTTTATTGGGGGCGCCGGACTATGGCTACACCTTC
TRBV2	TRBJ1-3	NA	NA	CASSGYSRSATENTIYF	TGTGCCAGCAGTGGATACTCTCGGTCAGCGACTGAAAACACCATATATTTT
TRBV7-9	TRBJ2-5	NA	NA	CASSLRAYQETQYF	TGTGCCAGCAGCTTGCGGGCCTACCAAGAGACCCAGTACTTC
TRBV20-1	TRBJ1-4	few	TRBD1	CSASRGQGSNEKLFF	TGCAGTGCTAGTCGGGGACAGGGGTCTAATGAAAAACTGTTTTTT
TRBV11-1	TRBJ2-3	NA	TRBD2	CASSLKPTGLGNVNTQYF	TGTGCCAGCAGCTTAAAACCTACGGGACTAGGAAACGTAAATACGCAGTATTTT
TRBV7-6	TRBJ2-7	many	NA	CASSLELGAGEQYF	TGTGCCAGCAGCTTGGAGTTGGGGGCAGGCGAGCAGTACTTC
TRBV5-6	TRBJ2-7	NA	TRBD1	CASSVTGAIVFEQYF	TGTGCCAGCAGCGTAACAGGGGCAATTGTATTCGAGCAGTACTTC
TRBV29-1	TRBJ2-1	many	NA	CSVEYWGFNEQFF	TGCAGCGTTGAATATTGGGGCTTCAATGAGCAGTTCTTC
TRBV5-1	TRBJ2-1	few	NA	CASSLVGPEQFF	TGCGCCAGCAGCTTGGTCGGCCCGGAGCAGTTCTTC
TRBV28	TRBJ2-2	NA	NA	CASSLIPRLSNTGELFF	TGTGCCAGCAGTTTAATACCAAGACTATCGAACACCGGGGAGCTGTTTTTT
TRBV19	TRBJ1-4	NA	TRBD1	CASSHGTGGSTNEKLFF	TGTGCCAGTAGTCATGGGACAGGGGGATCAACTAATGAAAAACTGTTTTTT
TRBV24-1	TRBJ1-5	NA	NA	CATSEPGYQPQHF	TGTGCCACCAGTGAACCAGGGTATCAGCCCCAGCATTTT
TRBV20-1	TRBJ2-1	many	TRBD1	CSAATGTGDKGQFF	TGCAGTGCTGCCACCGGGACAGGGGACAAAGGGCAGTTCTTC
TRBV20-1	TRBJ2-7	NA	TRBD2	CSARELAGGPYEQYF	TGCAGTGCTAGAGAGCTAGCGGGGGGGCCCTACGAGCAGTACTTC
TRBV28	TRBJ2-7	few	TRBD2	CASRTPGLAYYEQYF	TGTGCCAGCAGGACACCGGGACTAGCATATTACGAGCAGTACTTC
TRBV28	TRBJ1-2	NA	NA	CASNTGVYGYTF	TGTGCCAGTAACACCGGTGTCTATGGCTACACCTTC
TRBV30	TRBJ1-1	NA	NA	CAWNRGAEAFF	TGTGCCTGGAATAGGGGGGCTGAAGCTTTCTTT
TRBV11-1	TRBJ2-1	few	TRBD2	CASSPLAGKRNEQFF	TGTGCCAGCAGCCCCCTAGCGGGCAAGCGCAATGAGCAGTTCTTC
TRBV20-1	TRBJ2-7	NA	TRBD1	CSAHPGQGYEQYF	TGCAGTGCCCACCCCGGACAGGGCTACGAGCAGTACTTC
TRBV12-3/TRBV12-4	TRBJ2-5	few	TRBD2	CASSFGGREGETQYF	TGTGCCAGCAGTTTCGGCGGGAGAGAGGGGGAGACCCAGTACTTC
TRBV12-3/TRBV12-4	TRBJ2-5	NA	TRBD1	CASSFGQGVEETQYF	TGTGCCAGCAGTTTCGGACAGGGGGTGGAAGAGACCCAGTACTTC
TRBV4-1	TRBJ1-1	many	TRBD1	CASSQETGDTEAFF	TGCGCCAGCAGCCAAGAAACAGGGGACACTGAAGCTTTCTTT
TRBV5-6	TRBJ1-1	few	NA	CASSLIAPRNAEAFF	TGTGCCAGCAGCTTGATTGCCCCCCGCAACGCTGAAGCTTTCTTT
TRBV28	TRBJ2-4	few	NA	CASSYDGRRSLQYF	TGTGCCAGCAGTTACGATGGACGGAGGAGCCTTCAGTACTTC
TRBV28	TRBJ1-4	NA	TRBD1	CASSSDRAEKLFF	TGTGCCAGCAGTTCGGACAGGGCTGAAAAACTGTTTTTT
TRBV28	TRBJ1-5	many	TRBD1	CASSTLDRARNQPQHF	TGTGCCAGCAGTACTCTAGACAGGGCGCGCAATCAGCCCCAGCATTTT
TRBV6-5	TRBJ2-1	NA	TRBD1	CAATGRAKGQVSYNEQFF	TGTGCCGCCACCGGGCGGGCCAAGGGACAGGTGTCCTACAATGAGCAGTTCTTC